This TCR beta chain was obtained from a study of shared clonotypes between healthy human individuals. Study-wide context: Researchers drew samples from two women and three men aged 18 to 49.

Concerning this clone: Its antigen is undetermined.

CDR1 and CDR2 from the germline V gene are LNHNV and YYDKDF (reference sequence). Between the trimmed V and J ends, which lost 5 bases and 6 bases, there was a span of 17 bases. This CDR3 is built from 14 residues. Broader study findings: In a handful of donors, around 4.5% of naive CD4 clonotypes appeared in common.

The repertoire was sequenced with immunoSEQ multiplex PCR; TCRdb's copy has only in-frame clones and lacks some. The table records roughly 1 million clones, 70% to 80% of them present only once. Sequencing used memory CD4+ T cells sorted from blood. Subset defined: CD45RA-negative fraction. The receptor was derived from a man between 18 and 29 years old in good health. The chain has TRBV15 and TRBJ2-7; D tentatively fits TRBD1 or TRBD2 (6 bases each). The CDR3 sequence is CATSEGGDLGEQYF. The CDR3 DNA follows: TGTGCCACCAGCGAGGGGGGAGATTTGGGCGAGCAGTACTTC.